In its sample, the clone carrying this T cell receptor beta chain was seen once. The target antigen is unknown. Repertoires were generated with immunoSEQ multiplex PCR, while TCRdb's copy carries only in-frame clones and drops some. In the table there are 4,500 to 5,000 clones, around nine tenths of which are singletons. The data are from a study of brain metastases from non-small cell lung cancer. Findings and limits, study-wide: Brain metastases shared most TCR repertoire with primaries, with sparse T cells. T-cell clones appeared expanded in about 64% of brain metastases relative to matched primary tumors. Brain metastases had lower T-cell infiltration than primary tumors.

In germline, CDR1 is MNHEY, CDR2 SVGEGT. V trimming: 5 bases; J trimming: 3 bases; junction bases outside the gene matches: 4. The CDR3 has 15 residues. This clonotype was sampled from a donor at least 40 years old with non-small cell lung cancer. The sample was tissue from a brain metastasis. The chain joins TRBV6-2 or TRBV6-3 to TRBJ2-1, with 10 bases that match TRBD2. The CDR3 here is CASSPGTSDYNEQFF. In nucleotides, the CDR3 is TGTGCCAGCAGTCCCGGGACTAGCGACTACAATGAGCAGTTCTTC.